This T cell receptor beta chain was identified in a study of shared clonotypes between healthy human individuals. An assay was performed, and its level was deep. Ten immunoSEQ deep assay plates were used by the authors to sequence unsorted PBMC DNA. Assay used: immunoSEQ multiplex PCR; TCRdb lists only in-frame clones, some missing. The table shows about 460,000 clones, with roughly four fifths occurring only once. Healthy HIV-negative adults with no recent acute infections or vaccinations were recruited as donors. V was pared by 1 base and J by 4 bases, with 13 bases between. Germline V lookup: CDR1 SGHDN, CDR2 FVKESK. The CDR3 covers 15 residues.

The J gene is TRBJ1-2, the V gene TRBV14; D ambiguous. Sequencing used PBMCs. The source is a woman aged 40 to 50 in good health. Some clones in this sample may be carry-over from other donors' samples. CDR3 in DNA: TGTGCCAGCAGCCAAGGGTGGGTTTCGTCCTATGGCTACACCTTC. Protein sequence: CASSQGWVSSYGYTF.